What follows is one TCR beta chain and its context. This entry belongs to a study of beta chain features in type 1 diabetes. Expressed TCRB transcripts were sequenced because the isolated RNA had all been reverse transcribed beforehand. Some clones are missing from TCRdb's copy, which holds only in-frame ones; the method was immunoSEQ multiplex PCR. Of around 430,000 clones in the sample, roughly 30% were seen once. This receptor was taken from a man between 18 and 35 years old in good health. Material for sequencing was naive CD4+ T cells from blood.

The CDR3 nucleotides read TGTGCCAGCAGTTACTCGGGGGTGTACACTGAAGCTTTCTTT. It specifies CASSYSGVYTEAFF. V and J are TRBV6-5 and TRBJ1-1; D is perhaps TRBD1 (5 bases). Per the germline V gene, CDR1 is MNHEY and CDR2 is SVGAGI. The CDR3 is 14 amino acids. V was clipped by 0 bases and J by 3 bases, with 8 bases between them.